At least ten counts were recorded for the clone carrying this T cell receptor beta chain. Other nucleotide sequences in the sample specify the same CDR3. Germline lookup yields CDR1 MNHNY and CDR2 SVGAGI (reference sequence). The CDR3 runs 15 residues. V lost 6 bases and J 0 bases, leaving 11 bases between the germline ends. This sample is part of a study of cytomegalovirus exposure and HLA in healthy donors. It was with 60 Vbeta and 13 Jbeta primers that the PCR ran. Produced via immunoSEQ multiplex PCR; TCRdb's table is partial and in-frame only. The sample yields around 120,000 clones, 60% to 85% seen once.

This TCR derives from a woman aged 25 to 45 in good health and CMV-seropositive. Sequenced material: PBMCs. The chain is built from TRBV6-6 and TRBJ2-2, with D tentatively TRBD2 (5 bases). The CDR3 loop is CASSRTGANTGELFF. As DNA, the CDR3 is TGTGCCAGCAGCAGGACTGGTGCGAACACCGGGGAGCTGTTTTTT.